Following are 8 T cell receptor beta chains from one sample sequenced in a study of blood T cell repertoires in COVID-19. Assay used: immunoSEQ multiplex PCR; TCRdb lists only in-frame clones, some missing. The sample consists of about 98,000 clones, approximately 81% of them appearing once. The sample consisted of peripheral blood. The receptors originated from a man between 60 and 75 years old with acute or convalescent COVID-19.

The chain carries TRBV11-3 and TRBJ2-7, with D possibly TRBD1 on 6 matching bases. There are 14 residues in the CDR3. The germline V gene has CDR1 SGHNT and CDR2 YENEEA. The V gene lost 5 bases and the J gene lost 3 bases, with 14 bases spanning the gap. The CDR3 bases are TGTGCCAGCAGCCCGCGAGAAGGGGGCTACGAGCAGTACTTC. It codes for CASSPREGGYEQYF.

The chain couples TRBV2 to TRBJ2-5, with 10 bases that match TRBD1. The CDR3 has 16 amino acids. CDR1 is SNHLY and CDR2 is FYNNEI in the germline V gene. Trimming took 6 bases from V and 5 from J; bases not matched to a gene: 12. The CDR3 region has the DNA TGTGCCAGCAGATCCCGGGACAGGGGCCGAAGGGAGACCCAGTACTTC. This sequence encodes CASRSRDRGRRETQYF.

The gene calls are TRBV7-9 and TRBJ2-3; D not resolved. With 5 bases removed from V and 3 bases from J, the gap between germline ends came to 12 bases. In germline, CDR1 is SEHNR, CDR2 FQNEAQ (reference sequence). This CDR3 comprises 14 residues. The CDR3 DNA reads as TGTGCCAGCAGCCTTTTACGAGGTACAGATACGCAGTATTTT. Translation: CASSLLRGTDTQYF.

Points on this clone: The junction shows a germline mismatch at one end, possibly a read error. CDR3 residues: CASSLNLMRDRAF. Written as DNA, the CDR3 is TGTGCCAGCAGCTTAAACCTAATGCGGGACAGGGCATTC. V and J are TRBV7-2 and TRBJ1-2; 9 nucleotides match TRBD1. This CDR3 spans 13 amino acids. Germline V gene data show CDR1 as SGHTA and CDR2 as FQGNSA.

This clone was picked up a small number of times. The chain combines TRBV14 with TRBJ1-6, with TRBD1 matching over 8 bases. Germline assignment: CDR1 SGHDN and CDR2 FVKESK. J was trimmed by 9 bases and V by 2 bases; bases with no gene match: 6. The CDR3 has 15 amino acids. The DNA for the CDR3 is TGTGCCAGCAGCCAAAGAGGACAGGGAGGTTCACCCCTCCACTTT. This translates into CASSQRGQGGSPLHF.

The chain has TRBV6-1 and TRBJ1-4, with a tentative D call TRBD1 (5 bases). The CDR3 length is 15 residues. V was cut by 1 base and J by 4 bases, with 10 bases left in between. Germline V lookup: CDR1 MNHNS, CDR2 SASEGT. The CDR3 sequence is CASSEGPGNNEKLFF. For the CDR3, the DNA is TGTGCCAGCAGTGAAGGTCCAGGGAATAATGAAAAACTGTTTTTT.

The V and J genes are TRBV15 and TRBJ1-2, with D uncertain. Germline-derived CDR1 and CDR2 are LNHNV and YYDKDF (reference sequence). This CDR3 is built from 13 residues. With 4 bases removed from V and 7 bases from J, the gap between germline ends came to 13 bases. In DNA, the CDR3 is TGTGCCACCAGCAAGGACGGGAAGGGTGGCTACACCTTC. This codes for CATSKDGKGGYTF.

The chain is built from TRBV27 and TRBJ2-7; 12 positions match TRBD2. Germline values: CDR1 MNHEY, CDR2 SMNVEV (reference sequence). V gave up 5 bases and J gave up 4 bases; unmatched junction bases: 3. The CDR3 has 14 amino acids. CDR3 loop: CASSITSGRYEQYV. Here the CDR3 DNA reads TGTGCCAGCAGTATCACTAGCGGGAGGTACGAGCAGTACGTC.